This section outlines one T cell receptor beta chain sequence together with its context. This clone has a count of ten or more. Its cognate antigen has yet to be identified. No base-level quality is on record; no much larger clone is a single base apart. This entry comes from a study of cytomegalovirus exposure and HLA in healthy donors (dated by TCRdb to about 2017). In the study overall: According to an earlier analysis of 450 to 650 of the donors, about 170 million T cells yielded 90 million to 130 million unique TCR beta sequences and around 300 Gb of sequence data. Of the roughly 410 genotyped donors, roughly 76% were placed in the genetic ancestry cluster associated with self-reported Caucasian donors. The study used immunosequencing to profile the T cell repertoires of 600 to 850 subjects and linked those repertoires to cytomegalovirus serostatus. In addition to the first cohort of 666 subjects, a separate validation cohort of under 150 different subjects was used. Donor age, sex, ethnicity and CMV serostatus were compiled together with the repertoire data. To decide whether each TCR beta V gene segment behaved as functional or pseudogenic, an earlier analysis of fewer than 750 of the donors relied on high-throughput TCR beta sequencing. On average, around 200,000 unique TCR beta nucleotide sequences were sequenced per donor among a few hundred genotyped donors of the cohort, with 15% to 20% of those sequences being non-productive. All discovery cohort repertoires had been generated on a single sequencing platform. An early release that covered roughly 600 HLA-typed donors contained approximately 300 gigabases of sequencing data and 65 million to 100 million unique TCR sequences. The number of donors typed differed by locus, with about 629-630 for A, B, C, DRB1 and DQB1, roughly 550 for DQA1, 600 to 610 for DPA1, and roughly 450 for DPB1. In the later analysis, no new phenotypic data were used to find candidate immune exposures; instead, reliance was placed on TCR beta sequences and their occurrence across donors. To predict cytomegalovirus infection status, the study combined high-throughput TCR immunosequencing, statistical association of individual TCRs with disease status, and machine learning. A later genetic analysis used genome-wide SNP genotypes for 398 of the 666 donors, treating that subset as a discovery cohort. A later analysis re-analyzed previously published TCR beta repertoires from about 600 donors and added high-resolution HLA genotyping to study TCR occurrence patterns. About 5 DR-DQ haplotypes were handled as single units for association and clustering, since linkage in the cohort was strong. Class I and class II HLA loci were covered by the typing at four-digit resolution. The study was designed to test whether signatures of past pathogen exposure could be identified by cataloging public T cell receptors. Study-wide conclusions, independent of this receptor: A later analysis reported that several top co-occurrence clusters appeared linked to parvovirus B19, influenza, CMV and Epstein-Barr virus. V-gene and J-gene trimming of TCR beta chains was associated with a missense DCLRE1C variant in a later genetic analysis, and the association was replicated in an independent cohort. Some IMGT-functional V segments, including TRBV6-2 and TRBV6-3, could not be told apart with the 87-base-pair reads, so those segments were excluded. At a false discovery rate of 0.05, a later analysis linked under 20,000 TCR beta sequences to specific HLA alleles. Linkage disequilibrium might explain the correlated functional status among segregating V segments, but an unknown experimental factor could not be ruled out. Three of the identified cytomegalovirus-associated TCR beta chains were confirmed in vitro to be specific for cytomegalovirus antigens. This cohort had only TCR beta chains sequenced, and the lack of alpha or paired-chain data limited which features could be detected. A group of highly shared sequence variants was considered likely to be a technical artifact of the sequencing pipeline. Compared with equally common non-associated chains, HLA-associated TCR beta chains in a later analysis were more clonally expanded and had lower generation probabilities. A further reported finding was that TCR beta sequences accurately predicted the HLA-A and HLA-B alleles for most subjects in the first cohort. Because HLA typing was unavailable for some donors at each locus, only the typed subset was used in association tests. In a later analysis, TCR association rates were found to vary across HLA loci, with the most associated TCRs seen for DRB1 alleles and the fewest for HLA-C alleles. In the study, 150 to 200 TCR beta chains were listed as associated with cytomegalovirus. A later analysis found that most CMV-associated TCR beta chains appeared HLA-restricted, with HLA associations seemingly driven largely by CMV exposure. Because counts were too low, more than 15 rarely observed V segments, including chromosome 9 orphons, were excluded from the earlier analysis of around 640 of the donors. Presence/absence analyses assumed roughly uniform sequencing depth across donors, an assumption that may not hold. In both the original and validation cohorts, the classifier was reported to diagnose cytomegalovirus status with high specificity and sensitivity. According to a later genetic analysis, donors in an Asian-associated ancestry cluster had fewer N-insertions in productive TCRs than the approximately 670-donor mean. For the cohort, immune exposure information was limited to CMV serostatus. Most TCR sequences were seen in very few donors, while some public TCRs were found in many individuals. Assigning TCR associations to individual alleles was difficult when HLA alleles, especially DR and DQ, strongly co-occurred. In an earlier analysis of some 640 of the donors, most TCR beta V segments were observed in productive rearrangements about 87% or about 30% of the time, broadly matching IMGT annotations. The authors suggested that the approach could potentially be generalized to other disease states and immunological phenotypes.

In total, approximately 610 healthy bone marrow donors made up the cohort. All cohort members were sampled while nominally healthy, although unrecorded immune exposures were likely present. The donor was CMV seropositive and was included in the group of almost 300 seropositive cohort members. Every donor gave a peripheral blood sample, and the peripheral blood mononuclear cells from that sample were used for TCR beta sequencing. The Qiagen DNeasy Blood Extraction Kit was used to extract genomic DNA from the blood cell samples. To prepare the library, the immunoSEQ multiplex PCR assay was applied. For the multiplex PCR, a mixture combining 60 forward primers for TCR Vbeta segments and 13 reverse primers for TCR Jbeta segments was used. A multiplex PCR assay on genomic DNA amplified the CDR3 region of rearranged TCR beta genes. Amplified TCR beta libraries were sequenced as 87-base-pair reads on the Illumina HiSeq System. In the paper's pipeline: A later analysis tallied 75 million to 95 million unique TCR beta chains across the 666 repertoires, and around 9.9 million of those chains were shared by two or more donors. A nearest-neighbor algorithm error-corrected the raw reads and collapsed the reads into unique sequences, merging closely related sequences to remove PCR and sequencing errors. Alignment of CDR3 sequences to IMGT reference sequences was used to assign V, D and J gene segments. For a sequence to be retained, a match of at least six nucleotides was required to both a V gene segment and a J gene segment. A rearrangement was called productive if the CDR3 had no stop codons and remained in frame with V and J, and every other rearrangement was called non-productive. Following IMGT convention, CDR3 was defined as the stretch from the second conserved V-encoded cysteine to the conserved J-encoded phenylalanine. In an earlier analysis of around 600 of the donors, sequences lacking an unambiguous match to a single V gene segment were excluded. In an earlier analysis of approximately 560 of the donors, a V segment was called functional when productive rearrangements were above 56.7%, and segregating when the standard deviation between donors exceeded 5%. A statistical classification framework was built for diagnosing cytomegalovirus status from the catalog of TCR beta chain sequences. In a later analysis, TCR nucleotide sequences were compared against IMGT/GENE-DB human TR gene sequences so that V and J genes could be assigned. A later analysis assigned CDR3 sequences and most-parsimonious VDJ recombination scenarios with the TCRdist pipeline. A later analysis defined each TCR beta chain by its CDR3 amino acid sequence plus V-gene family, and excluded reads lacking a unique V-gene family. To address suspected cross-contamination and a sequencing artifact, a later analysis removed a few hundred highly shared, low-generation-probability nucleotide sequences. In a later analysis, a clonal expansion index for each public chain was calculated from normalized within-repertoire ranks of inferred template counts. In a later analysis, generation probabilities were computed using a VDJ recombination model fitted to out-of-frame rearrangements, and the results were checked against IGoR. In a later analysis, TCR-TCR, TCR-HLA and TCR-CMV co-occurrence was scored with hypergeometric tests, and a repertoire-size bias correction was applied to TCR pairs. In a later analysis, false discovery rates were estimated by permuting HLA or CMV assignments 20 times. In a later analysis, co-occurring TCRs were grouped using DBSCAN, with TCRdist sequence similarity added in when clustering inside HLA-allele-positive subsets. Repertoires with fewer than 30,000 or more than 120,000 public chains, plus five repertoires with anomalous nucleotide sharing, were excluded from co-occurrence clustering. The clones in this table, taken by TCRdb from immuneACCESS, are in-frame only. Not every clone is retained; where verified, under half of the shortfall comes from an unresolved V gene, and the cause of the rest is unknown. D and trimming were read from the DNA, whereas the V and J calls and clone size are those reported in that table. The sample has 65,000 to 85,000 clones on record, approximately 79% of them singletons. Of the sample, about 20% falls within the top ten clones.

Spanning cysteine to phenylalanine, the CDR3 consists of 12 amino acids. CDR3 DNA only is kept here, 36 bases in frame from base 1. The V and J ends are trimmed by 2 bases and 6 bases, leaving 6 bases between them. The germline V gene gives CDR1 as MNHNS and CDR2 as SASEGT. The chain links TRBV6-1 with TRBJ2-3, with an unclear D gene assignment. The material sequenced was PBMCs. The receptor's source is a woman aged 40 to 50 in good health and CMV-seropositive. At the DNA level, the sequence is TGTGCCAGCAGTGAATTTAGCGATACGCAGTATTTT. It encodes CASSEFSDTQYF.